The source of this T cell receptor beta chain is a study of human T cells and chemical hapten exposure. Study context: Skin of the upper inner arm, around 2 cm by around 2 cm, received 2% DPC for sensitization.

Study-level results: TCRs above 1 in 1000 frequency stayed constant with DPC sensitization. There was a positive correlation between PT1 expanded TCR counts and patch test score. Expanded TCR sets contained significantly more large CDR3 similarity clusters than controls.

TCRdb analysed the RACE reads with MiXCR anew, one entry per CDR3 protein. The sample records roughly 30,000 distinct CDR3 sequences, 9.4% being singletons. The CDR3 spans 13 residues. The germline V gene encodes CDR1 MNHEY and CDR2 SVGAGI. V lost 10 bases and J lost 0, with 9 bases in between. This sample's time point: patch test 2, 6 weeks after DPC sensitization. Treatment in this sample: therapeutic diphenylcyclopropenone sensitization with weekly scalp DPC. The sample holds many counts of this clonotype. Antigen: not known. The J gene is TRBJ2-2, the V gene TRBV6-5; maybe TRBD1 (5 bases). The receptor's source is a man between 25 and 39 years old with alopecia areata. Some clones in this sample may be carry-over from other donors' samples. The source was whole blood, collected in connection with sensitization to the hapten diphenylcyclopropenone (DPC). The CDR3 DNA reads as TGTGCCACTCAAGGGGCGAACACCGGGGAGCTGTTTTTT. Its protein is CATQGANTGELFF.